This record concerns one T cell receptor (beta chain) sequence. The data originate from a study of control samples from healthy donors and cancer patients. The germline gives CDR1 SEHNR, CDR2 FQNEAQ (reference sequence). The CDR3 runs 15 residues. Losses at the gene ends were 4 bases for V and 6 bases for J; bases not matched to a gene: 7. Using immunoSEQ multiplex PCR, the repertoire was profiled, and TCRdb retains in-frame clones only, with some absent. The sample has about 95,000 clones, 88% seen once; the top ten hold 14%. Sample: blood. This rearrangement joins TRBV7-9 to TRBJ2-3, with 10 bases aligning to TRBD1. The TCR originated in a woman aged 70 to 79 in good health. The CDR3 protein is CASSSGTGVGDTQYF. Here the CDR3 DNA reads TGTGCCAGCAGCTCCGGGACAGGGGTGGGTGATACGCAGTATTTT.